The 32 T cell receptor beta chains listed next were all sequenced from one sample in a study of vaccination effects on CD4 cells after COVID-19. Some clones are missing from TCRdb's copy, which holds only in-frame ones; the method was immunoSEQ multiplex PCR. The sample has around 79,000 clones; roughly 72% are singletons. Antigen-specific CD4+ T cells were expanded with viral peptide pools in the ViraFEST assay before sequencing. Subsequent to roughly 9 days of culture, CD4+ T cells were isolated. Their recognized antigens are unknown. This material consisted of CD4+ T cells from PBMCs cultured with HCoV-229E spike peptides, taken before COVID-19 vaccination. Every receptor here comes from a human donor who received a COVID-19 vaccine.

This chain uses TRBV3-1 (or the pseudogene TRBV3-2) with TRBJ1-6; D gene unclear. Trimming removed 4 bases at V and 7 bases at J, with 11 bases between. This CDR3 comprises 14 residues. The germline gives CDR1 LGHDT, CDR2 YNNKEL (reference sequence). This CDR3 reads CASSPGGGNSPLHF. For the CDR3, the DNA is TGTGCCAGCAGCCCGGGCGGCGGAAATTCACCCCTCCACTTT.

The V call is TRBV18, the J call TRBJ1-5, with D possibly TRBD1 on 5 matching bases. Germline lookup yields CDR1 KGHSH and CDR2 LQKENI. V was shortened by 3 bases and J by 2 bases, with 8 bases between the two germline ends. CDR3 length: 14 residues. CDR3 amino acids: CASSPRDGNQPQHF. The CDR3 DNA reads TGTGCCAGCTCACCGCGGGACGGCAATCAGCCCCAGCATTTT.

The gene calls are TRBV5-1 and TRBJ2-6, with D tentatively TRBD1 (6 bases). The CDR3 consists of 16 residues. V was clipped by 0 bases and J by 2 bases, with 9 bases between them. CDR1 SGHRS and CDR2 YFSETQ come from the germline V gene. CDR3 sequence reads: CASSLADRPGANVLTF. CDR3 nucleotide sequence: TGCGCCAGCAGCTTGGCCGACAGGCCTGGGGCCAACGTCCTGACTTTC.

The chain is built from TRBV19 and TRBJ2-7; no clear D. The germline V gene has CDR1 LNHDA and CDR2 SQIVND (reference sequence). The V gene lost 3 bases and the J gene lost 3 bases, with 15 bases spanning the gap. The CDR3 is 15 amino acids. As DNA, the CDR3 is TGTGCCAGTAGTATCTCTGTAGGGCAAAACTACGAGCAGTACGTC. This encodes CASSISVGQNYEQYV.

This clone occurred a few times. V is TRBV3-1 (or the pseudogene TRBV3-2) and J is TRBJ1-1; possible D gene TRBD1, 5 bases. V gave up 4 bases and J gave up 0 bases, with 9 bases separating them. Germline values: CDR1 LGHDT, CDR2 YNNKEL (reference sequence). This CDR3 comprises 14 residues. CDR3 in DNA: TGTGCCAGCAGCCCCGGACACATGAACACTGAAGCTTTCTTT. Translation gives CASSPGHMNTEAFF.

The J gene is TRBJ1-5, the V gene TRBV5-1; a weak D match, TRBD1 (5 bases). The germline V and J ends were trimmed by 1 base and 5 bases, with 13 bases remaining between them. The CDR3 sequence is 15 residues long. The V gene's germline CDR1 is SGHRS and CDR2 YFSETQ. CDR3 DNA: TGCGCCAGCAGCTTGTTTGGGACCGAAGATCAGCCCCAGCATTTT. Amino acid sequence: CASSLFGTEDQPQHF.

This clone turned up a few times. The chain recombines TRBV11-3 with TRBJ2-1; D might be TRBD2 (6 bases). Germline-derived CDR1 and CDR2 are SGHNT and YENEEA. This CDR3 has 16 amino acids. V shed 5 bases and J shed 4 bases, with 18 bases lying between them. CDR3 bases: TGTGCCAGCAGCCGTGCAGCCATAGCGGATTACAATGAGCAGTTCTTC. Its protein is CASSRAAIADYNEQFF.

The genes are TRBV6-6 and TRBJ1-5; 9 nucleotides match TRBD1. Germline assignment: CDR1 MNHNY and CDR2 SVGAGI (reference sequence). This CDR3 contains 15 residues. V trimming: 6 bases; J trimming: 2 bases; junction bases outside the gene matches: 5. The CDR3 DNA follows: TGTGCCAGCAGATCCACAGGGGGCCGCAATCAGCCCCAGCATTTT. It yields the protein CASRSTGGRNQPQHF.

This chain joins TRBV2 and TRBJ2-1; D is unresolved. This CDR3 has 13 amino acids. V was cut by 3 bases and J by 8 bases, with 11 bases left in between. Germline CDR1 SNHLY, CDR2 FYNNEI. CDR3 loop: CASSDGKGDEQFF. CDR3 nucleotide sequence: TGTGCCAGCAGTGACGGTAAAGGCGATGAGCAGTTCTTC.

This clone appeared a few times. The conserved phenylalanine or tryptophan is not found at the CDR3 terminus, so this likely reflects a read error. Because the CDR3's place on the DNA is in doubt, the DNA is left out and the CDR3 is given as listed by TCRdb. The V gene is TRBV3-1 (or the pseudogene TRBV3-2), the J gene TRBJ2-7. The CDR3 spans 11 residues, counting both ends. Looked up from germline, CDR1 is LGHDT and CDR2 is YNNKEL (reference sequence). CDR3 region: CASSQASEVSI.

This chain links TRBV18 with TRBJ2-7; possible D gene TRBD2, 6 bases. The CDR3 is made up of 13 amino acids. The germline CDR1 and CDR2 sequences are KGHSH and LQKENI. Trimming left V 3 bases short and J 1 base short, with 7 bases between. The CDR3 nucleotides are TGTGCCAGCTCACCCGGGGGATCCTACGAGCAGTACGTC. Its protein product is CASSPGGSYEQYV.

J is TRBJ2-2 and V is TRBV6-6; D unresolved. In germline, CDR1 is MNHNY, CDR2 SVGAGI (reference sequence). This CDR3 contains 15 residues. The V end was cut by 0 bases, the J end by 1 base, with 6 bases between. The DNA of the CDR3 is TGTGCCAGCAGTTACTCCGGCAGGAACACCGGGGAGCTGTTTTTT. This gives the protein CASSYSGRNTGELFF.

The genes are TRBV21-1 and TRBJ2-7; the table's D gene call, TRBD1, was not cross checked with the DNA. TRBV21-1 is reported as a pseudogene. The CDR3 contains 14 residues. CDR3: CASSKGGRGSEQYV. In DNA, the CDR3 is TGTGCCAGCAGCAAAGGGGGCAGGGGCTCCGAGCAGTACGTC.

V gene TRBV9 combines with J gene TRBJ1-3; TRBD1 matches 7 bases. The CDR3 is 15 amino acids. J was trimmed by 4 bases and V by 4 bases; bases with no gene match: 8. Germline V lookup: CDR1 SGDLS, CDR2 YYNGEE. The chain's CDR3 is CASSPTTGNGNTIYF. Written as DNA, the CDR3 is TGTGCCAGCAGCCCCACGACAGGGAACGGAAACACCATATATTTT.

This clone was detected once. V usage is TRBV4-3 and J usage is TRBJ2-5; 12 nucleotides line up with TRBD2. Germline V gene sequence: CDR1 LGHNA, CDR2 YSLEER. The CDR3 has 15 amino acids. With V trimmed by 5 bases and J by 5 bases, 6 bases remained unmatched. This chain's CDR3 is CASSGRLAGDETQYF. The CDR3 region has the DNA TGCGCCAGCAGCGGCCGACTAGCGGGGGATGAGACCCAGTACTTC.

By share, this clone counts as medium-sized. The chain couples TRBV7-3 to TRBJ2-1; tentatively, D is TRBD2 (5 bases). From germline, CDR1 is SGHTA and CDR2 FQGTGA. The CDR3 has 13 residues. Trimming took off 4 bases at V and 8 bases at J, with 12 bases between the two ends. CDR3 residues: CASSSYLADEQFF. CDR3 DNA: TGTGCCAGCAGCTCCTACCTAGCCGATGAGCAGTTCTTC.

CDR3 region: CASSFPKRDRGYYGYTF. The CDR3 DNA reads as TGCGCCAGCAGCTTCCCAAAACGGGACAGGGGGTACTATGGCTACACCTTC. The rearrangement links TRBV5-1 to TRBJ1-2, with 11 bases aligning to TRBD1. The CDR3 sequence is 17 residues long. V lost 2 bases and J lost 3; bases outside the gene matches: 9. Germline V lookup: CDR1 SGHRS, CDR2 YFSETQ. The full variable domain, its missing parts supplied by reference TRBV5-1 and TRBJ1-2, is KAGVTQTPRYLIKTRGQQVTLSCSPISGHRSVSWYQQTPGQGLQFLFEYFSETQRNKGNFPGRFSGRQFSNSRSEMNVSTLELGDSALYLCASSFPKRDRGYYGYTFGSGTRLTVV.

This chain connects TRBV2 to TRBJ2-1; the match to TRBD1 covers 12 bases. Trimming took 3 bases from V and 8 from J; bases not matched to a gene: 5. Germline-derived CDR1 and CDR2 are SNHLY and FYNNEI. This CDR3 region has 15 residues. Here the CDR3 DNA reads TGTGCCAGCAGTGATCCGGGACAGGGGGCTGATGAGCAGTTCTTC. Its translation: CASSDPGQGADEQFF.

The chain combines TRBV7-8 with TRBJ2-5, with D perhaps matching TRBD1 (6 bases). Trimming shortened V by 8 bases and J by 7 bases, and 20 bases separated the two germline ends. In germline, CDR1 is SGHVS, CDR2 FQNEAQ. CDR3 length: 14 residues. In DNA, the CDR3 is TGTGCCAGCGGCAACGACAGGCACCAATGGACCCAGTACTTC. The encoded protein is CASGNDRHQWTQYF.

This clone showed up just once. This chain links TRBV5-1 with TRBJ2-2, with D perhaps matching TRBD1 (5 bases). The germline V and J ends were trimmed by 4 bases and 0 bases, with 13 bases remaining between them. CDR1 and CDR2 from the germline V gene are SGHRS and YFSETQ. The CDR3 spans 16 residues. CDR3 in DNA: TGCGCCAGCAGCCCATTACAGGCGGCGAACACCGGGGAGCTGTTTTTT. Translated: CASSPLQAANTGELFF.

This chain uses TRBV5-4 with TRBJ2-3, with 9 bases matching TRBD2. The germline V gene encodes CDR1 SGHNT and CDR2 YYREEE (reference sequence). The CDR3 length is 16 residues. V shed 2 bases and J 2 bases; nucleotides not matched to a gene: 6. The CDR3 loop reads CASSFSGGRNTDTQYF. In DNA, the CDR3 is TGTGCCAGCAGCTTCAGCGGGGGGCGTAACACAGATACGCAGTATTTT.

This chain links TRBV19 with TRBJ1-5; D is unresolved. The germline V gene has CDR1 LNHDA and CDR2 SQIVND (reference sequence). This CDR3 region has 13 residues. Trimming took off 6 bases at V and 15 bases at J, with 21 bases between the two ends. CDR3 nucleotides: TGTGCCAGTAGACCTACCGGGCTCACTATAGGGCATTTT. Translation gives CASRPTGLTIGHF.

The chain couples TRBV5-1 to TRBJ2-5, with no clear D. CDR3 size: 13 residues. Trimming pared 1 base from V and 4 bases from J, leaving 8 bases between. Germline-derived CDR1 and CDR2 are SGHRS and YFSETQ. The CDR3 sequence: CASSLLGRETQYF. CDR3 coding DNA: TGCGCCAGCAGCTTGTTAGGCAGAGAGACCCAGTACTTC.

The chain carries TRBV5-3 and TRBJ2-7; 7 bases map to TRBD2. TRBV5-3 is an open reading frame, and its role is uncertain. This CDR3 region has 16 residues. J gave up 4 bases and V 0 bases, and 10 bases lay outside the gene matches. CDR3 DNA sequence: TGTGCCAGAAGCTTGGTTGAGCCGGGGGAGGGATACGAGCAGTACGTC. This translates into CARSLVEPGEGYEQYV.

For the CDR3, the DNA is TGTGCCAGCAGCCCTACGGGGGTATCGGGCGAGCAGTACGTC. This sequence encodes CASSPTGVSGEQYV. The chain is built from TRBV6-2 or TRBV6-3 and TRBJ2-7; possibly TRBD2 for D (6 bases). CDR3 length: 14 residues. CDR1 MNHEY and CDR2 SVGEGT come from the germline V gene. The V and J ends lost 6 bases and 6 bases respectively, with 18 bases between them.

This clone has only a few counts. The chain has TRBV9 and TRBJ1-5, with D hard to call. The V end lost 0 bases, the J end lost 0 bases, and 4 bases lay between the germline ends. The germline V gene encodes CDR1 SGDLS and CDR2 YYNGEE. CDR3 size: 14 residues. CDR3 protein: CASSVGSSNQPQHF. CDR3 in DNA: TGTGCCAGCAGCGTAGGTAGTAGCAATCAGCCCCAGCATTTT.

The J gene is TRBJ1-2, the V gene TRBV7-2, with D unclear. This CDR3 is built from 14 residues. Trimming shortened V by 1 base and J by 1 base, and 7 bases separated the two germline ends. Germline lookup yields CDR1 SGHTA and CDR2 FQGNSA. The CDR3 sequence is CASSLDPVNYGYTF. The CDR3 DNA reads TGTGCCAGCAGCTTAGATCCAGTTAACTATGGCTACACCTTC.

The gene calls are TRBV18 and TRBJ2-7; D not certain. There are 13 residues in the CDR3. The V gene's germline CDR1 is KGHSH and CDR2 LQKENI. V was clipped by 2 bases and J by 4 bases, with 9 bases between them. CDR3 DNA: TGTGCCAGCTCACCAAACAGCTGGTACGAGCAGTACGTC. The encoded protein is CASSPNSWYEQYV.

The chain uses TRBV7-3 and TRBJ2-5, with 7 bases that match TRBD1. Germline V gene lookup returns CDR1 SGHTA and CDR2 FQGTGA. This CDR3 is 13 amino acids long. Losses at the gene ends were 2 bases for V and 8 bases for J; bases not matched to a gene: 5. Here the CDR3 DNA reads TGTGCCAGCAGCTTAGGGCCAGGGGGTACCCAGTACTTC. Its translation is CASSLGPGGTQYF.

The chain is built from TRBV6-5 and TRBJ2-3; D call uncertain. Germline-derived CDR1 and CDR2 are MNHEY and SVGAGI. V lost 3 bases and J lost 5, with 3 bases in between. The CDR3 runs 11 residues. The CDR3 DNA follows: TGTGCCAGCAGTTATATAGATACGCAGTATTTT. It translates to CASSYIDTQYF.

The chain carries TRBV19 and TRBJ1-6, with D maybe TRBD1 (6 bases). The CDR3 is 16 residues long. Germline loops: CDR1 LNHDA, CDR2 SQIVND (reference sequence). V dropped 4 bases and J dropped 5 bases, with 15 bases sitting between them. For the CDR3, the DNA is TGTGCCAGTAGTACACCCCGGACAGTGGATAATTCACCCCTCCACTTT. Its translation: CASSTPRTVDNSPLHF.

This chain connects TRBV4-2 to TRBJ1-5, with D unresolved. Germline V CDR1 and CDR2: LGHNA, YNFKEQ. The CDR3 totals 13 residues. The V gene lost 0 bases and the J gene lost 4 bases, with 4 bases spanning the gap. The CDR3 protein is CASSQDMNQPQHF. The CDR3 region has the DNA TGTGCCAGCAGCCAAGATATGAATCAGCCCCAGCATTTT.